This T cell receptor (beta chain) was recorded in a study of blood T cell repertoires in COVID-19. At the level of the study: From T cells, B-cell-depleted T cells, or PBMCs came the material, which was cDNA or gDNA.

The CDR3 is 15 residues long. Germline CDR1 reads SNHLY; CDR2 reads FYNNEI. The V and J ends lost 8 bases and 3 bases, in that order; junction bases with no gene match: 9. The study drew participants aged roughly 18 to 95 years from some 24 US areas. Produced via immunoSEQ multiplex PCR; TCRdb's table is partial and in-frame only. The sample has about 320,000 clones, approximately 89% seen once. The clonotype was recovered from a man under 40 who had recovered from COVID-19. Input material: PBMCs or T cells enriched from blood (not recorded which). The rearrangement links TRBV2 to TRBJ1-3, with 8 bases aligning to TRBD1. The CDR3, as DNA: TGTGCCAGCCGCCCAGGGACAGGCCTTGGAAACACCATATATTTT. Translated, it gives CASRPGTGLGNTIYF. Full variable domain (outside the CDR3, taken from reference TRBV2 and TRBJ1-3): EPEVTQTPSHQVTQMGQEVILRCVPISNHLYFYWYRQILGQKVEFLVSFYNNEISEKSEIFDDQFSVERPDGSNFTLKIRSTKLEDSAMYFCASRPGTGLGNTIYFGEGSWLTVV.